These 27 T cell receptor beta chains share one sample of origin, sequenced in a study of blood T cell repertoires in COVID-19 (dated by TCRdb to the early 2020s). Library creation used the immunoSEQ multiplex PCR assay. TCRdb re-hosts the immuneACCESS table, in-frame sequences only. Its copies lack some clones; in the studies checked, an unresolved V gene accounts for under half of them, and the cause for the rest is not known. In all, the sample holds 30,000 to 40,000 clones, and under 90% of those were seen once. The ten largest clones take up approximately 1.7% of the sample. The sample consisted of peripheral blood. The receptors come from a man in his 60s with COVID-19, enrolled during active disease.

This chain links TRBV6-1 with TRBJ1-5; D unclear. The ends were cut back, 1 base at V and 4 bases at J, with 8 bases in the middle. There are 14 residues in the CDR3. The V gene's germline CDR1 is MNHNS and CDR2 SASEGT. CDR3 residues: CASSEGGGNQPQHF. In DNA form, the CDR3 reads TGTGCCAGCAGTGAAGGGGGAGGAAATCAGCCCCAGCATTTT.

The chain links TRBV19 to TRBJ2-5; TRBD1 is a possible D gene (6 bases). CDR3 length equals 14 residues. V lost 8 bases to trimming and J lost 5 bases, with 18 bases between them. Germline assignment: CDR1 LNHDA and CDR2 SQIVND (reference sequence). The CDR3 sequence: CASSRDTTRETQYF. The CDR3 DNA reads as TGTGCCAGTTCCCGGGACACGACCCGGGAGACCCAGTACTTC.

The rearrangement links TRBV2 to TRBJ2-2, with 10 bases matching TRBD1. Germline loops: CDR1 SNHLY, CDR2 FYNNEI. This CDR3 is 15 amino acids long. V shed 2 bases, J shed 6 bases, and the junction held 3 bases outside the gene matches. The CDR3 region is CASSERDRGAGELFF. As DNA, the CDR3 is TGTGCCAGCAGTGAAAGGGACAGGGGTGCCGGGGAGCTGTTTTTT.

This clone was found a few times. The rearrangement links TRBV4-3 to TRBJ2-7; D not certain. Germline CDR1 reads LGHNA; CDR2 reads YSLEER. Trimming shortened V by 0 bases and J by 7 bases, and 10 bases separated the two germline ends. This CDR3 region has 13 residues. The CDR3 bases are TGCGCCAGCAGCCAAGAGGTTCGGAGAGAGCAGTACTTC. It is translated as CASSQEVRREQYF.

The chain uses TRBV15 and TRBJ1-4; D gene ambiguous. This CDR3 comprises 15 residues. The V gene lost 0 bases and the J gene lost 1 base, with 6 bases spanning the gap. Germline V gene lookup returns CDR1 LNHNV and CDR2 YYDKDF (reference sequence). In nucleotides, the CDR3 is TGTGCCACCAGCAGAGATCGTCGAACTAATGAAAAACTGTTTTTT. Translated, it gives CATSRDRRTNEKLFF.

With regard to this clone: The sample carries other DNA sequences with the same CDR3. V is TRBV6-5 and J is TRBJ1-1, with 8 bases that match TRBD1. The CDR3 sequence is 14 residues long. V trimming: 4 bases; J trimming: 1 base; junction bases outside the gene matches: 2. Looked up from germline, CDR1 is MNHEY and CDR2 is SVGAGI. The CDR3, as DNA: TGTGCCAGCAGTTTCGACAGGGGGAACACTGAAGCTTTCTTT. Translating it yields CASSFDRGNTEAFF.

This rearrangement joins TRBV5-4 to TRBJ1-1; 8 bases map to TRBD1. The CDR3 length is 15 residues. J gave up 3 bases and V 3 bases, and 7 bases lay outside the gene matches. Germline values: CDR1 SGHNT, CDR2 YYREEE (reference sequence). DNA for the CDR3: TGTGCCAGCAGCTCCGGACAGGGCAGGTACACTGAAGCTTTCTTT. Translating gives CASSSGQGRYTEAFF.

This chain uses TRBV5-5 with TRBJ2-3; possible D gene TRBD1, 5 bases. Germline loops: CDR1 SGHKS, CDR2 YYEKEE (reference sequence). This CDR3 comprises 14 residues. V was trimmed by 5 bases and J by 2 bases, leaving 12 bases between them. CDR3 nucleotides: TGTGCCAGCAGTGTCCAGGGTATCACAGATACGCAGTATTTT. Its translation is CASSVQGITDTQYF.

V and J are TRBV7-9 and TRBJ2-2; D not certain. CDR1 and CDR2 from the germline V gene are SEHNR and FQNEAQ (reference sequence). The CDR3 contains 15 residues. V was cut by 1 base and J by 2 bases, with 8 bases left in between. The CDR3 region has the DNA TGTGCCAGCAGCTTAGTGGCAGGCAACACCGGGGAGCTGTTTTTT. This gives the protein CASSLVAGNTGELFF.

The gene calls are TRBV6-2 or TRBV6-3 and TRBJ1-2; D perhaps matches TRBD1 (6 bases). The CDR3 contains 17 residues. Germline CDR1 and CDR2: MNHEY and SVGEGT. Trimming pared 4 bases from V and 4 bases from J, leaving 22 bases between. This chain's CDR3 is CASSSHPAEAGAYGYTF. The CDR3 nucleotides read TGTGCCAGCAGTTCCCACCCGGCCGAAGCAGGGGCCTATGGCTACACCTTC.

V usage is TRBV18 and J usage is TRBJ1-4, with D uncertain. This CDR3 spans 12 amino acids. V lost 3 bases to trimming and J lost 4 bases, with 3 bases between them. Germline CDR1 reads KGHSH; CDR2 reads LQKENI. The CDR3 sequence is CASSPSNEKLFF. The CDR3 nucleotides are TGTGCCAGCTCACCCAGTAATGAAAAACTGTTTTTT.

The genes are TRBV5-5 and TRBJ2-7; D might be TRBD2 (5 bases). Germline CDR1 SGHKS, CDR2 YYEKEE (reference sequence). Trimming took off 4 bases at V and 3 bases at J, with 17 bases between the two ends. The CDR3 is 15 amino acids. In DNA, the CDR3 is TGTGCCAGCAGCCCCCTGAGAGGGAAGGGCTACGAGCAGTACTTC. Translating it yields CASSPLRGKGYEQYF.

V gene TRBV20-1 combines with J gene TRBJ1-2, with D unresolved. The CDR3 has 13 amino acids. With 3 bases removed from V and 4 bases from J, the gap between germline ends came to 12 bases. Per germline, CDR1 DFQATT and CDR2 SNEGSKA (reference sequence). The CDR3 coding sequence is TGCAGTGCTAGTATTATGGCTGGCTATGGCTACACCTTC. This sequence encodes CSASIMAGYGYTF.

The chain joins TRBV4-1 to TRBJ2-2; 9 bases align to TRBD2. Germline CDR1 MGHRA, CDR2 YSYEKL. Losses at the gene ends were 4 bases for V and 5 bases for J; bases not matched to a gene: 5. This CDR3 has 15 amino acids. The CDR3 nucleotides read TGCGCCAGCAGCCCAGCGGGAGGTAGGACCGGGGAGCTGTTTTTT. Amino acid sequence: CASSPAGGRTGELFF.

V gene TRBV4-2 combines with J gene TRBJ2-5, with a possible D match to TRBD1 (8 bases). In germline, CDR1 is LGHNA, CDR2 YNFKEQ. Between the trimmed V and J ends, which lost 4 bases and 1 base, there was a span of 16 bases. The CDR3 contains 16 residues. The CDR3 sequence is CASSPGTGGGQETQYF. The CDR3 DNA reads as TGTGCCAGCAGCCCGGGAACAGGGGGGGGCCAAGAGACCCAGTACTTC.

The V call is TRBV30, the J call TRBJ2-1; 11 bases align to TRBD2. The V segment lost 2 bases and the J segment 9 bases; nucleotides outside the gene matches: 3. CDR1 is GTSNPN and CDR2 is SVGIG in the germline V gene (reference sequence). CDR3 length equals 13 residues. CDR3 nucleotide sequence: TGTGCCTGGAGTTTACTAGCGGGAGTTGAGCAGTTCTTC. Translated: CAWSLLAGVEQFF.

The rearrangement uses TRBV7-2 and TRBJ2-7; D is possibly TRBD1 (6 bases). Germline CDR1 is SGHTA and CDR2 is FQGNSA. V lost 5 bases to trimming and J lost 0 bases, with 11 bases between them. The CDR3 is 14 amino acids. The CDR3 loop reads CASSPRQVSYEQYF. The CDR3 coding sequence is TGTGCCAGCAGCCCAAGACAGGTCTCCTACGAGCAGTACTTC.

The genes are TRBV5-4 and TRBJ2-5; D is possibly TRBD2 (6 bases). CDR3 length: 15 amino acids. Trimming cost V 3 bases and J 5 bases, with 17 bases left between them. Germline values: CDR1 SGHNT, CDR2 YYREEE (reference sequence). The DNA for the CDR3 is TGTGCCAGCAGCTCCACCCTCGGGGGAAGGGAGACCCAGTACTTC. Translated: CASSSTLGGRETQYF. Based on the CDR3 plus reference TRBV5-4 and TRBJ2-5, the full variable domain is ETGVTQSPTHLIKTRGQQVTLRCSSQSGHNTVSWYQQALGQGPQFIFQYYREEENGRGNFPPRFSGLQFPNYSSELNVNALELDDSALYLCASSSTLGGRETQYFGPGTRLLVL.

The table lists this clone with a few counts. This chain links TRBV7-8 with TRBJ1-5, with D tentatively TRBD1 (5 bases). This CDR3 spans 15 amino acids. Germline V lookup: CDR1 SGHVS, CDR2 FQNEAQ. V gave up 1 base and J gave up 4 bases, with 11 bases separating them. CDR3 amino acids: CASSLGQGTNQPQHF. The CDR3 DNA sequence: TGTGCCAGCAGCTTAGGGCAGGGAACTAATCAGCCCCAGCATTTT. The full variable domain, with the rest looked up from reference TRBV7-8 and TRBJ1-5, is GAGVSQSPRYKVAKRGQDVALRCDPISGHVSLFWYQQALGQGPEFLTYFQNEAQLDKSGLPSDRFFAERPEGSVSTLKIQRTQQEDSAVYLCASSLGQGTNQPQHFGDGTRLSIL.

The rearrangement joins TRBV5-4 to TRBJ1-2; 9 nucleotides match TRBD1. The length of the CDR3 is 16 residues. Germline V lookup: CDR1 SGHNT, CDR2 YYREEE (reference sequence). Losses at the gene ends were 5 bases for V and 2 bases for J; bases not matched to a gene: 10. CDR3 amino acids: CASRDTGTGRNYGYTF. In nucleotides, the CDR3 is TGTGCCAGCAGAGATACCGGGACAGGGAGGAACTATGGCTACACCTTC.

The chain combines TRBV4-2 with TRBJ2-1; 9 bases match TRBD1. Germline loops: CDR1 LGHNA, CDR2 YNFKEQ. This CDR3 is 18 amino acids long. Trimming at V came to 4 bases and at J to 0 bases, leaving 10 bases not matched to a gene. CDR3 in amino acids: CASSPLGQGDPSYNEQFF. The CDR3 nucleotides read TGTGCCAGCAGCCCCTTGGGACAGGGAGATCCCTCCTACAATGAGCAGTTCTTC.

In DNA form, the CDR3 reads TGTGCCAGCAGCCTGTCGGGCGGGAGCGCCAATGAGCAGTTCTTC. This encodes CASSLSGGSANEQFF. This sequence joins TRBV9 and TRBJ2-1; 7 bases fit TRBD2. Germline loops: CDR1 SGDLS, CDR2 YYNGEE. V was pared by 4 bases and J by 6 bases, with 10 bases of the junction left unmatched. CDR3 length equals 15 residues. Full variable domain (rest looked up from reference TRBV9 and TRBJ2-1): DSGVTQTPKHLITATGQRVTLRCSPRSGDLSVYWYQQSLDQGLQFLIQYYNGEERAKGNILERFSAQQFPDLHSELNLSSLELGDSALYFCASSLSGGSANEQFFGPGTRLTVL.

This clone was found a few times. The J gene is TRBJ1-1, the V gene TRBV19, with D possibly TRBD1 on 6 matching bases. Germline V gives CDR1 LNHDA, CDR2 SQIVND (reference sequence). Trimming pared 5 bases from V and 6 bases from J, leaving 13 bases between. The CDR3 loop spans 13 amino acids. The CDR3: CASSLDRSSEAFF. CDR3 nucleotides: TGTGCCAGTAGTCTCGACAGGTCCTCTGAAGCTTTCTTT. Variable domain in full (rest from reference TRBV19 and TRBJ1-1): DGGITQSPKYLFRKEGQNVTLSCEQNLNHDAMYWYRQDPGQGLRLIYYSQIVNDFQKGDIAEGYSVSREKKESFPLTVTSAQKNPTAFYLCASSLDRSSEAFFGQGTRLTVV.

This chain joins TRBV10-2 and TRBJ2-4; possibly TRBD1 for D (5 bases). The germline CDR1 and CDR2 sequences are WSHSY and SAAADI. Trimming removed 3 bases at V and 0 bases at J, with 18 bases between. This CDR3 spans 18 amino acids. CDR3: CASSEPKTGWLAKNIQYF. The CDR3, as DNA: TGCGCCAGCAGTGAACCTAAAACAGGTTGGCTAGCCAAAAACATTCAGTACTTC.

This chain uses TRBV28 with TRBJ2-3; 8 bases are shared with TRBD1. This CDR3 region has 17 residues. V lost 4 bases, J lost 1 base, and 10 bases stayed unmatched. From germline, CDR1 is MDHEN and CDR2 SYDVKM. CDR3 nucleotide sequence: TGTGCCAGCAGTTCCTTGACCGACAGGGGCGGCACAGATACGCAGTATTTT. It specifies CASSSLTDRGGTDTQYF.

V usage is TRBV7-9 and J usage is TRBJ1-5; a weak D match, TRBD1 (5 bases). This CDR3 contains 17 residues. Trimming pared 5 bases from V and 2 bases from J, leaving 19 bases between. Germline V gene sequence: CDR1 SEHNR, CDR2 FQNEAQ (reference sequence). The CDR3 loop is CASSPLGGVSRNQPQHF. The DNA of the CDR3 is TGTGCCAGCAGCCCTCTTGGGGGGGTGAGTCGCAATCAGCCCCAGCATTTT.

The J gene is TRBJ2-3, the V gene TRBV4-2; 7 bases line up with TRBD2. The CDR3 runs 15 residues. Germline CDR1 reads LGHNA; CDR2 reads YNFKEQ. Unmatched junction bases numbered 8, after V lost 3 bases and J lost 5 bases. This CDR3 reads CASSQLGGEGDTQYF. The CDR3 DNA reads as TGTGCCAGCAGCCAGTTGGGGGGGGAAGGAGATACGCAGTATTTT.